This T cell receptor (beta chain) comes out of a study of vaccination and CD4 T cells after COVID-19. Study summary: The post-COVID samples were taken a median roughly 98 days after diagnosis, anywhere from 35 to 161.

Cultured CD4+ T-cell DNA underwent Oncomine TCR Beta short-read sequencing. In TCRdb, the PCR reads were re-called with MiXCR into one record per CDR3 protein. The sample lists 15,000 to 20,000 distinct CDR3 sequences; 40% to 55% were seen once. CDR1 is SGHTA and CDR2 is FQGNSA in the germline V gene. Trimming stripped 5 bases from V and 10 bases from J, with 17 bases between. The CDR3 spans 13 residues. The table lists this clonotype with a few counts. The antigen is not known. Treatment noted: 10-day PBMC culture with coronavirus spike peptide pools or control peptides (ViraFEST assay). Using peptide pools, antigen-specific T cells were expanded in ViraFEST before TCRs were sequenced.

The J gene is TRBJ1-1, the V gene TRBV7-2; D gene uncertain. The clonotype was recovered from a human donor who had recovered from COVID-19. Sample: CD4+ T cells from blood, cultured in vitro, taken before SARS-CoV-2 vaccination. In DNA, the CDR3 is TGTGCCAGCAGCGTTGCCCCGGGCGACTTAGCTTTCTTT. Translation: CASSVAPGDLAFF.